These T cell receptor beta chains were read from a single sample in a study of T cell changes during pregnancy in multiple sclerosis. Here immunoSEQ multiplex PCR was the method, and the copy in TCRdb shows in-frame clones only, minus some. The sample comprises some 60,000 clones, 90% of which are singletons, and almost 6.5% rests with the top ten. The sample consisted of peripheral blood, taken in the third trimester of pregnancy. The receptors stem from a female donor in good health, enrolled as a control in a pregnancy study. Each CDR3 is given with its conserved first and last residue. The order of the fields is CDR3 protein, CDR3 DNA, D gene, clone size, J gene, V gene. The D gene is left open where the match is weak. Clone size, where shown, is once, few, many, or a class for clones that have expanded.

CAWSVTGGNQPQHF	TGTGCCTGGAGTGTAACAGGGGGCAATCAGCCCCAGCATTTT	TRBD1	-	TRBJ1-5	TRBV30
CASSPSGSKGTYNEQFF	TGTGCCAGCAGCCCTAGCGGGAGTAAGGGAACCTACAATGAGCAGTTCTTC	TRBD2	-	TRBJ2-1	TRBV7-2
CASSQRVNEQFF	TGTGCCAGCAGCCAACGGGTTAATGAGCAGTTCTTC	-	-	TRBJ2-1	TRBV11-3
CASSLDRGSYNEQFF	TGTGCCAGCAGCTTAGACAGGGGCTCCTACAATGAGCAGTTCTTC	-	-	TRBJ2-1	TRBV11-2
CASSPSTGAQPQHF	TGTGCCAGCAGCCCTTCGACAGGGGCTCAGCCCCAGCATTTT	TRBD1	-	TRBJ1-5	TRBV6-5
CASSGGAASYEQYF	TGTGCCAGCAGTGGGGGGGCAGCCTCCTACGAGCAGTACTTC	-	-	TRBJ2-7	TRBV11-3
CASSSPGQGAFGYTF	TGTGCCAGCAGCTCACCGGGACAGGGGGCTTTTGGCTACACCTTC	TRBD1	-	TRBJ1-2	TRBV7-2
CASSLAAGGFFSEQFF	TGTGCCAGCAGCTTGGCGGCGGGAGGTTTTTTCAGTGAGCAGTTCTTC	TRBD2	-	TRBJ2-1	TRBV5-6
CASSGGGVYNQPQHF	TGTGCCAGCAGTGGAGGAGGGGTTTACAATCAGCCCCAGCATTTT	-	-	TRBJ1-5	TRBV2
CASSLRGGGGVEQFF	TGTGCCAGCAGCCTCCGGGGGGGCGGTGGCGTTGAGCAGTTCTTC	TRBD2	-	TRBJ2-1	TRBV7-2
CASSNPFGRGAAGNTIYF	-	-	-	TRBJ1-3	TRBV21-1
CASIAPTDSSYEQYF	TGTGCCAGCATCGCCCCTACTGACAGCTCCTACGAGCAGTACTTC	-	-	TRBJ2-7	TRBV2
CSVGGTGGSPLHF	TGCAGCGTTGGCGGGACAGGGGGCTCACCCCTCCACTTT	TRBD1	once	TRBJ1-6	TRBV29-1
CASSFPRGPKNEQFF	TGTGCCAGCAGCTTCCCCCGAGGGCCTAAGAATGAGCAGTTCTTC	-	-	TRBJ2-1	TRBV7-9
CASSATTEHF	TGTGCCAGCAGTGCGACTACTGAGCATTTT	-	-	TRBJ1-5	TRBV6-1
CASSLNNEQFF	TGCGCCAGCAGCCTTAACAATGAGCAGTTCTTC	-	-	TRBJ2-1	TRBV5-1
CASSVALGLEYQETQYF	TGTGCCAGCAGCGTAGCTTTGGGACTAGAATATCAAGAGACCCAGTACTTC	TRBD2	-	TRBJ2-5	TRBV9
CASSEGWGRTYEQYF	TGTGCCAGCAGTGAAGGTTGGGGGCGGACTTACGAGCAGTACTTC	-	-	TRBJ2-7	TRBV6-1
CASSRIGEQYF	TGTGCCAGCAGCCGCATCGGCGAGCAGTACTTC	-	-	TRBJ2-7	TRBV7-2
CATSRGGTGEKLFF	TGTGCCACCAGCAGAGGGGGGACAGGTGAAAAACTGTTTTTT	TRBD1	-	TRBJ1-4	TRBV15
CASSPPTRGSEAFF	TGTGCCAGCTCACCACCCACACGGGGATCTGAAGCTTTCTTT	-	-	TRBJ1-1	TRBV18
CASSLERSRGTDTQYF	TGCGCCAGCAGCTTGGAAAGGTCGAGGGGCACAGATACGCAGTATTTT	-	-	TRBJ2-3	TRBV5-1
CASSLGSIYEQYF	TGTGCCAGCAGTTTGGGCAGTATCTACGAGCAGTACTTC	-	-	TRBJ2-7	TRBV27
CASSPPSGTLLLYF	TGTGCCAGCAGCCCTCCTAGCGGGACCCTCCTCCTGTACTTC	TRBD2	-	TRBJ2-7	TRBV28
CASSKGQGSDGYTF	TGCGCCAGCAGCAAGGGACAGGGGAGCGATGGCTACACCTTC	TRBD1	-	TRBJ1-2	TRBV5-1
CASRVSGVSSYEQYF	TGTGCCAGCAGGGTTAGCGGGGTTAGCTCCTACGAGCAGTACTTC	TRBD2	-	TRBJ2-7	TRBV5-5
CASSQESQTYEQYF	TGCGCCAGCAGCCAAGAATCTCAGACCTACGAGCAGTACTTC	-	-	TRBJ2-7	TRBV4-1
CAISLATGELFF	TGTGCCATCAGTCTAGCAACCGGGGAGCTGTTTTTT	-	-	TRBJ2-2	TRBV10-3
CASSIVGSLAGASYNEQFF	TGTGCCAGTAGTATAGTAGGATCACTAGCGGGAGCTAGCTACAATGAGCAGTTCTTC	TRBD2	-	TRBJ2-1	TRBV19
CASSVGTGRSNYGYTF	TGTGCCAGCAGCGTTGGGACAGGGCGTTCTAACTATGGCTACACCTTC	TRBD1	-	TRBJ1-2	TRBV5-6
CASSYNGQGDSPLHF	TGTGCCAGCAGTTACAATGGACAGGGGGACTCACCCCTCCACTTT	TRBD1	-	TRBJ1-6	TRBV6-5
CASRAERSYNEQFF	TGTGCCAGCAGGGCGGAGAGATCCTACAATGAGCAGTTCTTC	-	-	TRBJ2-1	TRBV5-4
CASSVWGPMNTEAFF	TGTGCCAGCAGTGTCTGGGGGCCGATGAACACTGAAGCTTTCTTT	-	-	TRBJ1-1	TRBV6-1